This record covers a single TCR beta chain. The antigen remains unidentified. Sequencing was performed with immunoSEQ multiplex PCR; in TCRdb, only in-frame clones are kept and a portion is missing. The data contain 90,000 to 150,000 clones, 75% to 90% of them singletons. This specimen belongs to a study of OX40 agonist ivuxolimab in advanced cancers. Study-level points and caveats: Clonal expansion from baseline to week 6 occurred in both CD4+ and CD8+ T cells.

Sequencing used CD4+ or CD8+ T cells sorted from blood, obtained in a trial of the OX40 agonist ivuxolimab. This TCR derives from an adult with an advanced solid tumor such as melanoma, head and neck, liver or kidney cancer.

CDR3 nucleotide sequence: TGTGCCATCACCCCCAAGGTTACTGGGGCCAACGTCCTGACTTTC. This gives the protein CAITPKVTGANVLTF. The rearrangement uses TRBV10-3 and TRBJ2-6; D is unclear. This CDR3 is built from 15 residues. V gave up 7 bases and J gave up 2 bases, with 12 bases separating them. Germline CDR1 ENHRY, CDR2 SYGVKD.